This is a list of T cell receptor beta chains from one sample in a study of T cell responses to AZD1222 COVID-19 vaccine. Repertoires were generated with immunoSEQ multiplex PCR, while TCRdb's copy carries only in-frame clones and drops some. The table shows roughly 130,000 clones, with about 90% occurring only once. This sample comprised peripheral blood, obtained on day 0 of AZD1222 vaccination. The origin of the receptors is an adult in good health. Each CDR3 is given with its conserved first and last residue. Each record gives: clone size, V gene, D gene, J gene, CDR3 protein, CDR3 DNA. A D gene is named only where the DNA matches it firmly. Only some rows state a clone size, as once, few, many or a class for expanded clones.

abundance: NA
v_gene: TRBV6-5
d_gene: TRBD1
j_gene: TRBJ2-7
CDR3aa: CASSRSGTAYEQYF
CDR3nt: TGTGCCAGCAGCCGATCCGGGACAGCCTACGAGCAGTACTTC

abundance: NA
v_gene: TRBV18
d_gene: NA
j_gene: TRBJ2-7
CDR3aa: CASSPGAGYEQYF
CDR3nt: TGTGCCAGCTCACCGGGAGCCGGCTACGAGCAGTACTTC

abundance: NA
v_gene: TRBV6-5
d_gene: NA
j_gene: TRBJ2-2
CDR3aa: CASRSPGGELFF
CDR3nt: TGTGCCAGCAGGAGCCCGGGCGGGGAGCTGTTTTTT

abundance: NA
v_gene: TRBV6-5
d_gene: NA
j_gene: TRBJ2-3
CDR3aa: CASSYGRISTDTQYF
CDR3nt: TGTGCCAGCAGTTACGGGAGAATTAGCACAGATACGCAGTATTTT

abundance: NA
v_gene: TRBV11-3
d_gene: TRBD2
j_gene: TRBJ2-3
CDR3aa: CASSSTSSSGGASDTQYF
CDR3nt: TGTGCCAGCAGCTCGACCTCATCTAGCGGGGGGGCGTCAGATACGCAGTATTTT

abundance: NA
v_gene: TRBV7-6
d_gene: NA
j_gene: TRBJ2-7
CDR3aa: CASSPGGGPLDEQYF
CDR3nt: TGTGCCAGCAGCCCAGGGGGGGGTCCCCTCGACGAGCAGTACTTC

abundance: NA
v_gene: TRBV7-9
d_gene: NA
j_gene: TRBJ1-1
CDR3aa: CASRPTGRLNTEAFF
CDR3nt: TGTGCCAGCAGACCAACCGGCCGCCTAAACACTGAAGCTTTCTTT

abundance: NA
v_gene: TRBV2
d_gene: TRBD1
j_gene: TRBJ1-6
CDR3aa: CASIADRGGSPLHF
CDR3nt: TGTGCCAGCATCGCGGACAGGGGAGGGTCACCCCTCCACTTT

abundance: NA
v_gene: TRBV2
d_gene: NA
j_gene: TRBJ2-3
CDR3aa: CASTGRGGSDTQYF
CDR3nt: TGTGCCAGCACTGGCAGGGGGGGGTCTGATACGCAGTATTTT

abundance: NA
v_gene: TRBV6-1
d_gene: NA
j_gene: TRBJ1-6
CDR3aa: CASSEVDSYNSPLHF
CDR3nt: TGTGCCAGCAGTGAAGTGGACAGCTATAATTCACCCCTCCACTTT

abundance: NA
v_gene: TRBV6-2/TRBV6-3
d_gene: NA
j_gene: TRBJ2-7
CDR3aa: CASSYGPSVWYEQYF
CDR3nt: TGTGCCAGCAGTTATGGACCTTCTGTGTGGTACGAGCAGTACTTC

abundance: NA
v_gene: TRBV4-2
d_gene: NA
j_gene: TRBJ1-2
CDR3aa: CASSQDGAGGGGYTF
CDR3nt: TGTGCCAGCAGCCAAGATGGGGCAGGCGGGGGCGGCTACACCTTC

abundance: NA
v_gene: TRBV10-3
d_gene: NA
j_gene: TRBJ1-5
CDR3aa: CAISERQGMGQPQHF
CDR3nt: TGTGCCATCAGTGAGAGGCAGGGGATGGGCCAGCCCCAGCATTTT

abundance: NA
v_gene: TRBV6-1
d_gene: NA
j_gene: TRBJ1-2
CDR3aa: CASSEGPVGTYRGYTF
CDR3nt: TGTGCCAGCAGTGAAGGCCCGGTGGGGACTTATCGAGGCTACACCTTC

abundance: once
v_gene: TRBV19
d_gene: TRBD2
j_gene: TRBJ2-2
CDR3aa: CASSIGRREAGELFF
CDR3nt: TGTGCCAGTAGTATAGGGCGCCGGGAGGCCGGGGAGCTGTTTTTT

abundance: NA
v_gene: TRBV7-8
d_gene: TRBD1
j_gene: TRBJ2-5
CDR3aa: CASSLGFKGQGARETQYF
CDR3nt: TGTGCCAGCAGCTTGGGCTTCAAGGGACAGGGGGCGCGGGAGACCCAGTACTTC

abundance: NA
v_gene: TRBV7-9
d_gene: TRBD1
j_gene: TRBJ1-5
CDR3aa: CASSLGQSINQPQHF
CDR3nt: TGTGCCAGCAGCTTGGGACAGAGCATCAATCAGCCCCAGCATTTT

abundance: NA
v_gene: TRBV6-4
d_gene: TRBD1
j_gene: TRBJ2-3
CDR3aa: CASSRQGAGTDTQYF
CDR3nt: TGTGCCAGCAGTAGACAGGGGGCAGGCACAGATACGCAGTATTTT

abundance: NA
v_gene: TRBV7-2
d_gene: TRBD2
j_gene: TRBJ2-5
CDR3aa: CASTLSSGGVQETQYF
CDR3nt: TGTGCCAGCACCCTGTCCAGCGGGGGGGTGCAAGAGACCCAGTACTTC

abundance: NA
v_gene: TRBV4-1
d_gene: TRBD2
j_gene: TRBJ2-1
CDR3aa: CASSQDWGGAYNEQFF
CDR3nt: TGCGCCAGCAGCCAAGATTGGGGAGGGGCCTACAATGAGCAGTTCTTC

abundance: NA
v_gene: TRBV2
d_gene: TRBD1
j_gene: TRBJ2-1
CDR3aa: CASSPDRRNNEQFF
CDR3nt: TGTGCCAGCAGTCCGGACAGGAGAAACAATGAGCAGTTCTTC

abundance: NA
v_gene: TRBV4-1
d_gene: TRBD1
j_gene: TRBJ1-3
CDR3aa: CASSQIVPGQGLAAGSGNTIYF
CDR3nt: TGCGCCAGCAGCCAGATTGTACCGGGACAGGGGCTTGCGGCCGGCTCTGGAAACACCATATATTTT

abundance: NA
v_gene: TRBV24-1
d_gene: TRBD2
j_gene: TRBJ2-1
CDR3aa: CATSDPSHPRDFGGDEQFF
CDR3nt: TGTGCCACCAGTGACCCCTCTCATCCCCGGGATTTTGGGGGGGATGAGCAGTTCTTC

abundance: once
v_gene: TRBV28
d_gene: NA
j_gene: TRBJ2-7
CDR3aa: CASYRGRQGTYYEQYF
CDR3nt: TGTGCCAGCTACAGAGGCCGGCAGGGAACCTACTACGAGCAGTACTTC

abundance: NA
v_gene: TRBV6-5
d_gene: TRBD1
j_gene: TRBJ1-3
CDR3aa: CASSWGQGPSGNTIYF
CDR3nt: TGTGCCAGCAGTTGGGGACAGGGCCCCTCTGGAAACACCATATATTTT

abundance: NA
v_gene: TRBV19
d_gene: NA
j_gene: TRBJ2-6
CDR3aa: CASSMRQSSGANVLTF
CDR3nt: TGTGCCAGTAGTATGAGACAGAGCTCTGGGGCCAACGTCCTGACTTTC

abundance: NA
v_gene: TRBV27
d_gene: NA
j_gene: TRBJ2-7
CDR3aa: CASSPRAGRSEQYF
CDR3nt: TGTGCCAGCAGCCCCCGGGCAGGGAGGAGCGAGCAGTACTTC

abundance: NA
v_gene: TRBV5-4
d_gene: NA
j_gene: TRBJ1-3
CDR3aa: CASSLVGSGNTIYF
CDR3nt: TGTGCCAGCAGCTTGGTCGGCTCTGGAAACACCATATATTTT

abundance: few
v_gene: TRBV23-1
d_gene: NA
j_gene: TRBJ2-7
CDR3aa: CASRKTGGYEQYF
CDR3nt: TGCGCCAGCAGGAAAACCGGAGGTTACGAGCAGTACTTC

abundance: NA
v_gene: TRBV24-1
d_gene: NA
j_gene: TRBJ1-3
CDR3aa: CATSAPIGDSGNTIYF
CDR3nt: TGTGCCACCAGTGCCCCGATCGGTGACTCTGGAAACACCATATATTTT